This T cell receptor (beta chain) was documented in a study of T cell responses to AZD1222 COVID-19 vaccine. Some clones are missing from TCRdb's copy, which holds only in-frame ones; the method was immunoSEQ multiplex PCR. The sample carries 120,000 to 150,000 clones, 90% to 95% recorded once. The sequencing here drew on peripheral blood, taken on day 0 of AZD1222 vaccination. The source of this sequence is an adult in good health.

The CDR3 coding sequence is TGTGCCAGCAGTTTGCGACGCCACGAGCAGTACTTC. It codes for CASSLRRHEQYF. The chain couples TRBV28 to TRBJ2-7; no firm D call. Trimming shortened V by 3 bases and J by 5 bases, and 8 bases separated the two germline ends. Looked up from germline, CDR1 is MDHEN and CDR2 is SYDVKM. The CDR3 loop spans 12 amino acids.